This TCR beta chain is drawn from a study of identical twins. This clonotype turned up a few times. Its antigen is as yet unknown. One end of the junction is discordant with germline, which a read error may explain. The CDR3 runs 9 residues. Study-wide results and limits: Carriage of fewer insertions was seen in abundant cord blood beta clonotypes, whereas memory repertoires showed none.

Carrying unique molecular identifiers, the cDNA also gained a universal primer site through template switching. Via MiXCR, TCRdb re-called the 5' RACE reads, giving one row per CDR3 protein. The table includes 700,000 or so distinct CDR3 sequences, under 9% detected once. Separately, the same data were catalogued under a study of yellow fever vaccine responses in identical twins. Per that study: As reported, the vaccine T cell response of twins seemed partly convergent and partly personalized.

The TCR originated in a woman under 30 in good health. The material sequenced was PBMCs. V and J are TRBV12-3 or TRBV12-4 and TRBJ1-2; D call uncertain. CDR3 DNA sequence: TGTGCCAGCAGTCCCCCCTACTCCTTC. Protein sequence: CASSPPYSF.